This entry describes one TCR beta chain. Its cognate antigen is unknown. This record belongs to a study of glioma-infiltrating T cells after dendritic cell vaccination. Study-wide context: Dendritic cells derived from monocytes and pulsed with autologous tumor lysate formed the vaccine. General study points: The cohort had few patients with full blood and tumor sets. Estimated pretreatment TIL content predicted outcome after dendritic cell vaccination.

Only in-frame clones appear in the TCRdb table, and some are missing; sequencing was by immunoSEQ multiplex PCR. This sample has about 94,000 clones, with roughly 80% found just once. The sample's time point: after dendritic cell vaccination, including at tumor progression/relapse. The V end was cut by 0 bases, the J end by 0 bases, with 9 bases between. CDR1 SEHNR and CDR2 FQNEAQ come from the germline V gene (reference sequence). The CDR3 covers 15 residues. The sequence came from a human donor with glioblastoma. This chain uses TRBV7-9 with TRBJ2-7; D perhaps matches TRBD2 (6 bases). This specimen consisted of blood, obtained after dendritic cell vaccination. This chain's CDR3 is CASSLAGGISYEQYF. CDR3 nucleotide sequence: TGTGCCAGCAGCTTAGCGGGGGGAATCTCCTACGAGCAGTACTTC.